The next 15 T cell receptor beta chains were all read from a single sample in a study of blood T cell repertoires in COVID-19. Some clones are missing from TCRdb's copy, which holds only in-frame ones; the method was immunoSEQ multiplex PCR. The data contain about 280,000 clones, 85% of them singletons. Sequencing used PBMCs or T cells enriched from blood (not recorded which). The receptors here all came from a woman aged 45-60 years who had recovered from COVID-19.

The V gene is TRBV7-3, the J gene TRBJ1-2; possibly TRBD1 for D (6 bases). Germline V gene sequence: CDR1 SGHTA, CDR2 FQGTGA. The germline V and J ends were trimmed by 2 bases and 5 bases, with 12 bases remaining between them. CDR3 length: 14 residues. CDR3 amino acids: CASSLGAGVYGYTF. CDR3 coding DNA: TGTGCCAGCAGCTTAGGAGCAGGGGTGTATGGCTACACCTTC.

This clone occurred a few times. The rearrangement links TRBV19 to TRBJ1-2; 7 bases fit TRBD1. Germline CDR1 is LNHDA and CDR2 is SQIVND (reference sequence). The CDR3 covers 16 residues. The V gene end was trimmed by 3 bases and the J gene end by 8 bases; junction bases not matched to a gene: 15. The CDR3 region is CASSIGGEGGAGGYTF. The CDR3 DNA reads TGTGCCAGTAGTATCGGTGGCGAAGGGGGCGCCGGGGGCTACACCTTC.

This CDR3 reads CASSLLADSGANVLTF. CDR3 coding DNA: TGTGCCAGCAGTTTACTGGCAGACTCTGGGGCCAACGTCCTGACTTTC. The chain is built from TRBV28 and TRBJ2-6, with D uncertain. The germline V and J ends were trimmed by 2 bases and 0 bases, with 8 bases remaining between them. The CDR3 is 16 residues long. Germline V gene data show CDR1 as MDHEN and CDR2 as SYDVKM.

V usage is TRBV28 and J usage is TRBJ2-6, with D maybe TRBD2 (6 bases). Germline lookup yields CDR1 MDHEN and CDR2 SYDVKM. The CDR3 has 17 amino acids. Trimming took off 6 bases at V and 0 bases at J, with 15 bases between the two ends. The CDR3 bases are TGTGCCAGCAGGTTCCGGGACTTAGACTCTGGGGCCAACGTCCTGACTTTC. It specifies CASRFRDLDSGANVLTF. The full variable domain, with the rest looked up from reference TRBV28 and TRBJ2-6, is DVKVTQSSRYLVKRTGEKVFLECVQDMDHENMFWYRQDPGLGLRLIYFSYDVKMKEKGDIPEGYSVSREKKERFSLILESASTNQTSMYLCASRFRDLDSGANVLTFGAGSRLTVL.

The V gene is TRBV18, the J gene TRBJ2-7, with 8 bases matching TRBD1. CDR3 size: 16 residues. CDR1 is KGHSH and CDR2 is LQKENI in the germline V gene. Germline trimming cut 3 bases from V and 2 bases from J; bases unmatched to any gene: 9. In DNA, the CDR3 is TGTGCCAGCTCACCCGTGACAGGGGCCGTCCCCTACGAGCAGTACTTC. It is translated as CASSPVTGAVPYEQYF.

This clone turned up a few times. The chain is built from TRBV2 and TRBJ2-1; 8 nucleotides align to TRBD1. Trimming took 6 bases from V and 4 from J; bases not matched to a gene: 5. Per germline, CDR1 SNHLY and CDR2 FYNNEI. The CDR3 covers 14 residues. The CDR3 nucleotides read TGTGCCAGCAGCCGGGACAGGAATTACAATGAGCAGTTCTTC. Translation: CASSRDRNYNEQFF. The variable domain in full, completed from reference TRBV2 and TRBJ2-1, reads EPEVTQTPSHQVTQMGQEVILRCVPISNHLYFYWYRQILGQKVEFLVSFYNNEISEKSEIFDDQFSVERPDGSNFTLKIRSTKLEDSAMYFCASSRDRNYNEQFFGPGTRLTVL.

The genes are TRBV18 and TRBJ1-5; the D gene is possibly TRBD1 (6 bases). V was cut by 2 bases and J by 5 bases, with 10 bases left in between. Germline V gene lookup returns CDR1 KGHSH and CDR2 LQKENI. This CDR3 has 14 residues. The CDR3 nucleotides are TGTGCCAGCTCACCAAAAAGACAGGATCAGCCCCAGCATTTT. It specifies CASSPKRQDQPQHF.

The chain links TRBV4-1 to TRBJ2-7; 7 nucleotides line up with TRBD2. Germline CDR1 is MGHRA and CDR2 is YSYEKL. The junction had 13 bases not matched to a gene; V was cut back by 4 bases and J by 7 bases. The CDR3 sequence is 15 residues long. The CDR3 sequence: CASSPPVGRSSEQYF. CDR3 nucleotide sequence: TGCGCCAGCAGCCCTCCAGTCGGGAGGAGTTCTGAGCAGTACTTC.

The chain carries TRBV2 and TRBJ1-4, with D possibly TRBD1 on 5 matching bases. CDR3 length equals 15 residues. Germline CDR1 is SNHLY and CDR2 is FYNNEI. With 8 bases removed from V and 0 bases from J, the gap between germline ends came to 13 bases. CDR3 protein: CASGRDRATNEKLFF. CDR3 nucleotide sequence: TGTGCCAGCGGGAGGGACCGAGCAACTAATGAAAAACTGTTTTTT. The whole variable domain, filled in from reference TRBV2 and TRBJ1-4, reads EPEVTQTPSHQVTQMGQEVILRCVPISNHLYFYWYRQILGQKVEFLVSFYNNEISEKSEIFDDQFSVERPDGSNFTLKIRSTKLEDSAMYFCASGRDRATNEKLFFGSGTQLSVL.

This clone appeared once. This rearrangement joins TRBV19 to TRBJ1-6, with TRBD1 as a possible D gene (5 bases). Trimming cost V 1 base and J 7 bases, with 11 bases left between them. The CDR3 contains 15 residues. Per the germline V gene, CDR1 is LNHDA and CDR2 is SQIVND (reference sequence). CDR3 sequence: CASSIVTGLNSPLHF. The CDR3 DNA reads as TGTGCCAGTAGTATAGTCACAGGTCTCAATTCACCCCTCCACTTT.

Note on this clone: This sample also contains other DNA sequences that code for the same CDR3. The V call is TRBV19, the J call TRBJ2-5; 12 nucleotides align to TRBD2. Germline trimming cut 3 bases from V and 4 bases from J; bases unmatched to any gene: 3. Germline V gene lookup returns CDR1 LNHDA and CDR2 SQIVND (reference sequence). This CDR3 contains 15 residues. CDR3 in amino acids: CASSIAGLAGETQYF. CDR3 nucleotides: TGTGCCAGTAGTATTGCGGGACTAGCGGGAGAGACCCAGTACTTC.

The chain has TRBV18 and TRBJ2-1; 8 nucleotides line up with TRBD2. CDR3 size: 15 residues. V trimming: 6 bases; J trimming: 5 bases; junction bases outside the gene matches: 9. Germline values: CDR1 KGHSH, CDR2 LQKENI. The CDR3 sequence is CASSSLGGVDNEQFF. CDR3 DNA: TGTGCCAGCTCGTCACTCGGGGGGGTCGACAATGAGCAGTTCTTC.

This chain connects TRBV5-1 to TRBJ2-7; 11 nucleotides agree with TRBD1. Germline values: CDR1 SGHRS, CDR2 YFSETQ. The length of the CDR3 is 16 residues. Trimming at V came to 4 bases and at J to 6 bases, leaving 12 bases not matched to a gene. The chain's CDR3 is CASSRRLGQGASEQYF. The DNA of the CDR3 is TGCGCCAGCAGCCGGAGACTAGGACAGGGGGCTAGCGAGCAGTACTTC.

The V gene is TRBV27, the J gene TRBJ2-7; 7 bases match TRBD2. Losses at the gene ends were 3 bases for V and 3 bases for J; bases not matched to a gene: 8. The germline CDR1 and CDR2 sequences are MNHEY and SMNVEV (reference sequence). This CDR3 comprises 15 residues. The DNA of the CDR3 is TGTGCCAGCAGTTTTTTGGCGGGAGAAGTCTACGAGCAGTACTTC. This sequence encodes CASSFLAGEVYEQYF.

This rearrangement joins TRBV19 to TRBJ2-3; 8 bases agree with TRBD2. Losses at the gene ends were 5 bases for V and 2 bases for J; bases not matched to a gene: 12. Per the germline V gene, CDR1 is LNHDA and CDR2 is SQIVND (reference sequence). The length of the CDR3 is 17 residues. CDR3 in amino acids: CASSPTPSGRTTDTQYF. The CDR3 DNA sequence: TGTGCCAGTAGTCCTACACCGAGCGGGAGAACCACAGATACGCAGTATTTT.